The 26 T cell receptor beta chains in this list originate from one sample, sequenced in a study of blood T cell repertoires in COVID-19. The protocol was immunoSEQ multiplex PCR, while the TCRdb copy is restricted to in-frame clones and leaves out a portion. This table has about 180,000 clones, around 87% appearing once. Sequencing was performed on peripheral blood. The receptors come from a woman in her 70s with COVID-19, enrolled during active disease.

The rearrangement links TRBV5-4 to TRBJ2-3; 10 bases map to TRBD2. Germline V gene sequence: CDR1 SGHNT, CDR2 YYREEE (reference sequence). V gave up 1 base and J gave up 0 bases; unmatched junction bases: 5. This CDR3 contains 17 residues. CDR3 sequence reads: CASSLRAGGLSTDTQYF. The CDR3 DNA follows: TGTGCCAGCAGCTTGCGAGCGGGAGGGTTGAGCACAGATACGCAGTATTTT.

The J gene is TRBJ2-1, the V gene TRBV27; unclear D gene. Trimming stripped 2 bases from V and 3 bases from J, with 5 bases between. The CDR3 has 13 residues. The germline V gene encodes CDR1 MNHEY and CDR2 SMNVEV (reference sequence). CDR3: CASSLLGYNEQFF. CDR3 nucleotide sequence: TGTGCCAGCAGTTTACTAGGCTACAATGAGCAGTTCTTC.

The CDR3 loop reads CASRRLAKTYEQYF. The CDR3 nucleotides read TGTGCCAGCAGAAGACTAGCGAAAACCTACGAGCAGTACTTC. V usage is TRBV28 and J usage is TRBJ2-7, with TRBD2 matching 8 bases. The J segment lost 2 bases and the V segment lost 6 bases, leaving 6 bases of the junction unmatched. Looked up from germline, CDR1 is MDHEN and CDR2 is SYDVKM. The CDR3 runs 14 residues. Drawing the rest from reference TRBV28 and TRBJ2-7, the complete variable domain is DVKVTQSSRYLVKRTGEKVFLECVQDMDHENMFWYRQDPGLGLRLIYFSYDVKMKEKGDIPEGYSVSREKKERFSLILESASTNQTSMYLCASRRLAKTYEQYFGPGTRLTVT.

J is TRBJ1-2 and V is TRBV4-3, with TRBD1 as a possible D gene (6 bases). The germline V and J ends were trimmed by 1 base and 5 bases, with 14 bases remaining between them. CDR1 and CDR2 (germline): LGHNA, YSLEER. This CDR3 has 15 residues. The CDR3: CASSQGQATIYGYTF. The CDR3 DNA reads TGCGCCAGCAGCCAAGGACAGGCGACTATTTATGGCTACACCTTC.

The chain links TRBV5-6 to TRBJ2-7; TRBD2 agrees at 7 bases. Germline CDR1 reads SGHDT; CDR2 reads YYEEEE. The CDR3 sequence is 17 residues long. The V gene end was trimmed by 5 bases and the J gene end by 4 bases; junction bases not matched to a gene: 18. The CDR3 nucleotides are TGTGCCAGCAGTCTTTATGTACTAGTGGGAGGGCTGTACGAGCAGTACTTC. Translating gives CASSLYVLVGGLYEQYF.

This CDR3 reads CATSEPDRWNGELFF. CDR3 DNA: TGTGCCACCAGTGAACCCGACAGGTGGAATGGGGAGCTGTTTTTT. The chain employs TRBV24-1 and TRBJ2-2; a weak D match, TRBD1 (6 bases). The CDR3 extends over 15 amino acids. With 4 bases removed from V and 8 bases from J, the gap between germline ends came to 16 bases. Germline V gene sequence: CDR1 KGHDR, CDR2 SFDVKD.

The gene calls are TRBV11-2 and TRBJ2-7; TRBD2 matches 11 bases. V was pared by 5 bases and J by 6 bases, with 6 bases of the junction left unmatched. Looked up from germline, CDR1 is SGHAT and CDR2 is FQNNGV. This CDR3 spans 14 amino acids. The CDR3 spells CASSPGLAVGEQYF. CDR3 nucleotides: TGTGCCAGCAGCCCGGGACTAGCGGTTGGCGAGCAGTACTTC.

There are a few counts of this clone. The chain employs TRBV20-1 and TRBJ1-2; unclear D gene. This CDR3 is built from 9 residues. Germline CDR1 DFQATT, CDR2 SNEGSKA (reference sequence). Trimming cost V 3 bases and J 13 bases, with 9 bases left between them. Here the CDR3 reads CSARSLGTF. CDR3 coding DNA: TGCAGTGCTAGGAGCCTTGGCACCTTC.

J is TRBJ2-7 and V is TRBV5-4; a weak D match, TRBD2 (5 bases). CDR3 length: 14 amino acids. Germline-derived CDR1 and CDR2 are SGHNT and YYREEE (reference sequence). V dropped 2 bases and J dropped 0 bases, with 9 bases sitting between them. CDR3 in DNA: TGTGCCAGCAGCTTCACGGGGAGCTCCTACGAGCAGTACTTC. As protein: CASSFTGSSYEQYF.

The V gene is TRBV6-5, the J gene TRBJ1-2; D unresolved. This CDR3 is built from 14 residues. Germline loops: CDR1 MNHEY, CDR2 SVGAGI. Deletions cut 2 bases from V and 2 bases from J, with 9 bases between. CDR3 nucleotide sequence: TGTGCCAGCAGTTACGAGGGCCCCAACTATGGCTACACCTTC. It yields the protein CASSYEGPNYGYTF.

V and J are TRBV6-1 and TRBJ1-5; 8 bases align to TRBD1. CDR1 is MNHNS and CDR2 is SASEGT in the germline V gene. CDR3 length equals 15 residues. V shed 3 bases and J 5 bases; nucleotides not matched to a gene: 6. The CDR3 sequence: CASSDRTGSYQPQHF. CDR3 nucleotide sequence: TGTGCCAGCAGTGACAGGACAGGGTCCTATCAGCCCCAGCATTTT.

The chain is built from TRBV6-5 and TRBJ1-6, with D perhaps TRBD1 (6 bases). V was shortened by 6 bases and J by 11 bases, with 17 bases between the two germline ends. The germline V gene has CDR1 MNHEY and CDR2 SVGAGI. The CDR3 runs to 14 residues. In nucleotides, the CDR3 is TGTGCCAGCAGGGCAGGGCAGGGGAGTCCACCCCTCCACTTT. Translating gives CASRAGQGSPPLHF.

The genes are TRBV4-1 and TRBJ2-7; D gene ambiguous. CDR3 length: 13 amino acids. CDR1 MGHRA and CDR2 YSYEKL come from the germline V gene. V was shortened by 0 bases and J by 8 bases, with 11 bases between the two germline ends. The CDR3 is CASSQDRRTQQYF. CDR3 in DNA: TGCGCCAGCAGCCAAGATCGCAGAACGCAGCAGTACTTC.

This sequence joins TRBV19 and TRBJ1-1; D unclear. V was clipped by 8 bases and J by 2 bases, with 12 bases between them. The CDR3 runs 13 residues. The germline V gene encodes CDR1 LNHDA and CDR2 SQIVND (reference sequence). The CDR3 reads CASLRRENTEAFF. As DNA, the CDR3 is TGTGCCAGTCTCAGGAGGGAAAACACTGAAGCTTTCTTT.

The chain combines TRBV7-9 with TRBJ2-7, with 10 positions matching TRBD2. Germline-derived CDR1 and CDR2 are SEHNR and FQNEAQ (reference sequence). The V gene end was trimmed by 4 bases and the J gene end by 0 bases; junction bases not matched to a gene: 6. This CDR3 contains 16 residues. The CDR3 DNA sequence: TGTGCCAGCAGCTCCCTGACTAGCGGGTCCTCCTACGAGCAGTACTTC. This encodes CASSSLTSGSSYEQYF. Complete variable domain (other parts from reference TRBV7-9 and TRBJ2-7): DTGVSQNPRHKITKRGQNVTFRCDPISEHNRLYWYRQTLGQGPEFLTYFQNEAQLEKSRLLSDRFSAERPKGSFSTLEIQRTEQGDSAMYLCASSSLTSGSSYEQYFGPGTRLTVT.

V usage is TRBV6-5 and J usage is TRBJ1-2; 9 bases map to TRBD1. The CDR3 contains 14 residues. Per the germline V gene, CDR1 is MNHEY and CDR2 is SVGAGI. V shed 6 bases, J shed 3 bases, and the junction held 5 bases outside the gene matches. For the CDR3, the DNA is TGTGCCAGCAGCGTGTGGACAGGGGACTATGGCTACACCTTC. Encoded protein: CASSVWTGDYGYTF.

This chain uses TRBV7-6 with TRBJ1-1; 9 bases map to TRBD1. Germline V gives CDR1 SGHVS, CDR2 FNYEAQ. The CDR3 runs to 15 residues. The V and J ends lost 2 bases and 2 bases, in that order; junction bases with no gene match: 3. The CDR3 DNA sequence: TGTGCCAGCAGCTTAATGACAGGGGGAAACACTGAAGCTTTCTTT. It is translated as CASSLMTGGNTEAFF.

The rearrangement uses TRBV4-2 and TRBJ1-4; tentatively, D is TRBD1 (5 bases). CDR1 LGHNA and CDR2 YNFKEQ come from the germline V gene. This CDR3 has 16 residues. The ends were cut back, 0 bases at V and 5 bases at J, with 13 bases in the middle. For the CDR3, the DNA is TGTGCCAGCAGCCAAGATGAACCCGGGGGGAATGAAAAACTGTTTTTT. Protein: CASSQDEPGGNEKLFF.

The chain combines TRBV9 with TRBJ1-1; D is unresolved. V dropped 6 bases and J dropped 5 bases, with 14 bases sitting between them. The CDR3 runs to 13 residues. Germline V gives CDR1 SGDLS, CDR2 YYNGEE. This CDR3 reads CASTADSMTEAFF. CDR3 coding DNA: TGTGCCAGCACCGCTGACTCGATGACTGAAGCTTTCTTT.

This clone was detected once. V gene TRBV6-4 combines with J gene TRBJ2-1; 8 bases agree with TRBD2. With V trimmed by 4 bases and J by 10 bases, 9 bases remained unmatched. From germline, CDR1 is MRHNA and CDR2 SNTAGT. The CDR3 is 14 amino acids. In DNA, the CDR3 is TGTGCCAGCAGTGTCCCGGGAGGGCCGAGGGAGCAGTTCTTC. It codes for CASSVPGGPREQFF.

This chain connects TRBV7-9 to TRBJ1-6; D remains ambiguous. The germline V and J ends were trimmed by 2 bases and 0 bases, with 5 bases remaining between them. CDR1 is SEHNR and CDR2 is FQNEAQ in the germline V gene (reference sequence). The CDR3 loop spans 15 amino acids. In DNA form, the CDR3 reads TGTGCCAGCAGCTTATCCAGCTCCTATAATTCACCCCTCCACTTT. It is translated as CASSLSSSYNSPLHF. Together with reference TRBV7-9 and TRBJ1-6, the CDR3 gives the full variable domain: DTGVSQNPRHKITKRGQNVTFRCDPISEHNRLYWYRQTLGQGPEFLTYFQNEAQLEKSRLLSDRFSAERPKGSFSTLEIQRTEQGDSAMYLCASSLSSSYNSPLHFGNGTRLTVT.

The chain is built from TRBV15 and TRBJ2-7; perhaps TRBD2 as D (6 bases). The V and J ends lost 5 bases and 0 bases respectively, with 14 bases between them. The CDR3 is made up of 15 amino acids. Germline CDR1 reads LNHNV; CDR2 reads YYDKDF (reference sequence). The CDR3 sequence: CATSAYGSISYEQYF. As DNA, the CDR3 is TGTGCCACCAGCGCCTACGGGAGTATCTCCTACGAGCAGTACTTC. The full variable domain, with the rest looked up from reference TRBV15 and TRBJ2-7, is DAMVIQNPRYQVTQFGKPVTLSCSQTLNHNVMYWYQQKSSQAPKLLFHYYDKDFNNEADTPDNFQSRRPNTSFCFLDIRSPGLGDTAMYLCATSAYGSISYEQYFGPGTRLTVT.

The rearrangement joins TRBV4-3 to TRBJ2-7; 7 nucleotides align to TRBD2. Germline lookup yields CDR1 LGHNA and CDR2 YSLEER. J was trimmed by 3 bases and V by 0 bases; bases with no gene match: 5. The CDR3 is 15 residues long. The CDR3 sequence: CASSQELGGSYEQYF. The CDR3 nucleotides are TGCGCCAGCAGCCAAGAATTGGGAGGGAGCTACGAGCAGTACTTC.

The chain recombines TRBV4-1 with TRBJ2-7; 7 bases match TRBD1. Germline V gene lookup returns CDR1 MGHRA and CDR2 YSYEKL. The junction had 12 bases not matched to a gene; V was cut back by 1 base and J by 0 bases. The CDR3 extends over 18 amino acids. DNA of the CDR3: TGCGCCAGCAGCCAAGCGACAGGGTCGGGTCGGAGCTCCTACGAGCAGTACTTC. This translates into CASSQATGSGRSSYEQYF.

For the CDR3, the DNA is TGTGCCTGGAGTCACCAGGGGGCGCGTTACGAGCAGTACTTC. Its protein is CAWSHQGARYEQYF. J is TRBJ2-7 and V is TRBV30; TRBD1 aligns across 8 bases. The germline CDR1 and CDR2 sequences are GTSNPN and SVGIG (reference sequence). The CDR3 totals 14 residues. Trimming removed 2 bases from V and 4 bases from J; junction bases left unmatched: 7.

The chain carries TRBV29-1 and TRBJ2-1; 7 nucleotides agree with TRBD1. The CDR3 has 13 amino acids. V dropped 6 bases and J dropped 7; count of bases not matched to a gene: 9. CDR1 and CDR2 from the germline V gene are SQVTM and ANQGSEA. CDR3 sequence reads: CSVSQGHKNEQFF. For the CDR3, the DNA is TGCAGCGTCTCACAGGGGCACAAAAATGAGCAGTTCTTC.